The next 27 T cell receptor beta chains were all read from a single sample in a study of PD-L1 blockade in urothelial cancer. The repertoire was sequenced with immunoSEQ multiplex PCR; TCRdb's copy has only in-frame clones and lacks some. The sample shows around 100,000 clones, over 75% of them seen only once. The sample here was PBMCs, taken around atezolizumab (anti-PD-L1) treatment. Receptor source: a man between 50 and 59 years old with urothelial cancer.

The chain combines TRBV18 with TRBJ2-2, with 8 bases aligning to TRBD1. Germline loops: CDR1 KGHSH, CDR2 LQKENI. The CDR3 is 15 residues long. V was pared by 4 bases and J by 3 bases, with 4 bases of the junction left unmatched. CDR3 in amino acids: CASSLRQGHTGELFF. The CDR3, as DNA: TGTGCCAGCTCACTACGACAGGGGCACACCGGGGAGCTGTTTTTT.

V usage is TRBV19 and J usage is TRBJ1-5, with 8 positions matching TRBD1. J was trimmed by 1 base and V by 6 bases; bases with no gene match: 8. Germline V gene data show CDR1 as LNHDA and CDR2 as SQIVND (reference sequence). The CDR3 totals 16 residues. This CDR3 reads CASSETGGGSNQPQHF. DNA of the CDR3: TGTGCCAGTAGCGAAACAGGGGGAGGGAGCAATCAGCCCCAGCATTTT. Combining the CDR3 with reference TRBV19 and TRBJ1-5 gives the whole variable domain DGGITQSPKYLFRKEGQNVTLSCEQNLNHDAMYWYRQDPGQGLRLIYYSQIVNDFQKGDIAEGYSVSREKKESFPLTVTSAQKNPTAFYLCASSETGGGSNQPQHFGDGTRLSIL.

The chain carries TRBV18 and TRBJ2-3; a weak D match, TRBD1 (5 bases). Germline-derived CDR1 and CDR2 are KGHSH and LQKENI. This CDR3 region has 16 residues. Trimming pared 5 bases from V and 0 bases from J, leaving 15 bases between. CDR3 loop: CASSRGQQTSTDTQYF. Here the CDR3 DNA reads TGTGCCAGCTCAAGGGGCCAACAGACTAGCACAGATACGCAGTATTTT. The full variable domain, completed using reference TRBV18 and TRBJ2-3, is NAGVMQNPRHLVRRRGQEARLRCSPMKGHSHVYWYRQLPEEGLKFMVYLQKENIIDESGMPKERFSAEFPKEGPSILRIQQVVRGDSAAYFCASSRGQQTSTDTQYFGPGTRLTVL.

The gene calls are TRBV28 and TRBJ2-7, with TRBD2 as a possible D gene (6 bases). Germline CDR1 is MDHEN and CDR2 is SYDVKM. V dropped 2 bases and J dropped 2 bases, with 7 bases sitting between them. This CDR3 has 13 amino acids. The CDR3 sequence is CASSLAGTYEQYF. CDR3 nucleotide sequence: TGTGCCAGCAGTTTAGCGGGGACCTACGAGCAGTACTTC. The variable domain in full, completed from reference TRBV28 and TRBJ2-7, reads DVKVTQSSRYLVKRTGEKVFLECVQDMDHENMFWYRQDPGLGLRLIYFSYDVKMKEKGDIPEGYSVSREKKERFSLILESASTNQTSMYLCASSLAGTYEQYFGPGTRLTVT.

V is TRBV4-2 and J is TRBJ2-1; perhaps TRBD2 as D (5 bases). CDR1 LGHNA and CDR2 YNFKEQ come from the germline V gene. V shed 2 bases and J shed 2 bases, with 10 bases lying between them. The CDR3 sequence is 15 residues long. This chain's CDR3 is CASSQHSGPYNEQFF. CDR3 DNA: TGTGCCAGCAGCCAACACAGCGGCCCCTACAATGAGCAGTTCTTC.

The J gene is TRBJ2-1, the V gene TRBV28; tentative D call: TRBD2 (6 bases). In germline, CDR1 is MDHEN, CDR2 SYDVKM. The V and J ends lost 6 bases and 2 bases respectively, with 11 bases between them. The CDR3 has 14 amino acids. This chain's CDR3 is CASRELAAYNEQFF. In nucleotides, the CDR3 is TGTGCCAGCAGGGAACTAGCAGCCTACAATGAGCAGTTCTTC.

This chain joins TRBV28 and TRBJ2-5; D is perhaps TRBD1 (7 bases). Germline V gene sequence: CDR1 MDHEN, CDR2 SYDVKM. The CDR3 runs 14 residues. The V and J ends lost 2 bases and 5 bases respectively, with 12 bases between them. The CDR3 nucleotides are TGTGCCAGCAGTTTAATCCCAGGGGGGGAGACCCAGTACTTC. Translating gives CASSLIPGGETQYF.

The genes are TRBV25-1 and TRBJ2-1; 10 bases are shared with TRBD2. Germline V CDR1 and CDR2: MGHDK, SYGVNS. This CDR3 has 14 residues. V trimming: 7 bases; J trimming: 4 bases; junction bases outside the gene matches: 4. The CDR3 DNA reads as TGTGCCAGCACCAGGACTAGCGGTTACAATGAGCAGTTCTTC. Its protein product is CASTRTSGYNEQFF.

The V gene is TRBV28, the J gene TRBJ1-4, with D possibly TRBD1 on 6 matching bases. Per the germline V gene, CDR1 is MDHEN and CDR2 is SYDVKM. This CDR3 has 14 amino acids. V was pared by 3 bases and J by 7 bases, with 12 bases between. CDR3 in amino acids: CASSLGQGAEKLFF. Here the CDR3 DNA reads TGTGCCAGCAGTTTGGGACAAGGGGCTGAAAAACTGTTTTTT.

This clone was recorded a few times. The V and J genes are TRBV11-2 and TRBJ1-6; the D is unclear. Per the germline V gene, CDR1 is SGHAT and CDR2 is FQNNGV. The V and J ends lost 3 bases and 7 bases respectively, with 10 bases between them. This CDR3 comprises 14 residues. The CDR3 is CASSFGQPNSPLHF. The CDR3 DNA reads TGTGCCAGCAGCTTTGGGCAGCCGAATTCACCCCTCCACTTT. The whole variable domain, filled in from reference TRBV11-2 and TRBJ1-6, reads EAGVAQSPRYKIIEKRQSVAFWCNPISGHATLYWYQQILGQGPKLLIQFQNNGVVDDSQLPKDRFSAERLKGVDSTLKIQPAKLEDSAVYLCASSFGQPNSPLHFGNGTRLTVT.

The V and J genes are TRBV11-2 and TRBJ1-2; possibly TRBD1 for D (5 bases). Trimming took 4 bases from V and 2 from J, leaving 14 bases between them. The CDR3 spans 15 residues. The germline V gene has CDR1 SGHAT and CDR2 FQNNGV. CDR3 nucleotide sequence: TGTGCCAGCAGCTCACTCCAGGGAAGGAACTATGGCTACACCTTC. This encodes CASSSLQGRNYGYTF.

The CDR3 DNA is TGTGCCAGCAGCCCCTCACGAGACGAGCAGTACTTC. It specifies CASSPSRDEQYF. The gene calls are TRBV11-2 and TRBJ2-7; no clear D. Germline-derived CDR1 and CDR2 are SGHAT and FQNNGV. The CDR3 sequence is 12 residues long. The V end lost 5 bases, the J end lost 5 bases, and 10 bases lay between the germline ends.

The chain combines TRBV6-5 with TRBJ1-2; TRBD1 agrees at 8 bases. This CDR3 spans 13 amino acids. The V segment lost 7 bases and the J segment 8 bases; nucleotides outside the gene matches: 9. Germline assignment: CDR1 MNHEY and CDR2 SVGAGI. CDR3 amino acids: CASKTGVGKGYTF. The DNA for the CDR3 is TGTGCCAGCAAGACAGGGGTGGGTAAGGGCTACACCTTC.

The chain links TRBV23-1 to TRBJ2-3; D may be TRBD1 (5 bases). TRBV23-1 qualifies as an ORF whose function is uncertain. This CDR3 spans 13 amino acids. V shed 4 bases and J shed 6 bases, with 11 bases lying between them. The CDR3 bases are TGCGCCAGCAGTCGACCAGGGAACGATACGCAGTATTTT. Protein sequence: CASSRPGNDTQYF.

The CDR3 loop is CASSPHPGTSTDTQYF. The CDR3 nucleotides are TGTGCCAGCAGCCCCCACCCCGGGACTAGCACAGATACGCAGTATTTT. The chain couples TRBV14 to TRBJ2-3, with a possible D match to TRBD2 (6 bases). Between the trimmed V and J ends, which lost 4 bases and 0 bases, there was a span of 14 bases. The length of the CDR3 is 16 residues. The germline CDR1 and CDR2 sequences are SGHDN and FVKESK.

The rearrangement links TRBV25-1 to TRBJ1-1, with D unresolved. Germline CDR1 reads MGHDK; CDR2 reads SYGVNS. This CDR3 contains 16 residues. V gave up 1 base and J gave up 0 bases, with 12 bases separating them. Here the CDR3 DNA reads TGTGCCAGCAGTGAATCGCGGAGACGGTTGAACACTGAAGCTTTCTTT. Translating gives CASSESRRRLNTEAFF.

This clone was detected only a few times. Here the CDR3 DNA reads TGTGCCAGCAGCTTCGCTTCGAGAGCCTCCCGCACAGATACGCAGTATTTT. Translation gives CASSFASRASRTDTQYF. The chain couples TRBV7-2 to TRBJ2-3; D unresolved. Germline CDR1 is SGHTA and CDR2 is FQGNSA. This CDR3 is built from 17 residues. V was cut by 3 bases and J by 1 base, with 17 bases left in between.

This clone appeared a single time. This rearrangement joins TRBV6-5 to TRBJ2-7; unclear D gene. The CDR3 totals 13 residues. Between the trimmed V and J ends, which lost 4 bases and 3 bases, there was a span of 10 bases. From germline, CDR1 is MNHEY and CDR2 SVGAGI. CDR3 DNA: TGTGCCAGCAGTTCCCCGTCGGTCTACGAGCAGTACTTC. It translates to CASSSPSVYEQYF.

The gene calls are TRBV18 and TRBJ2-1, with 9 bases that match TRBD2. The CDR3 covers 16 residues. The germline V gene encodes CDR1 KGHSH and CDR2 LQKENI. V shed 1 base, J shed 5 bases, and the junction held 6 bases outside the gene matches. CDR3 in amino acids: CASSPLGTSLNNEQFF. The CDR3 DNA is TGTGCCAGCTCACCACTGGGGACTAGCCTAAACAATGAGCAGTTCTTC.

This chain uses TRBV5-1 with TRBJ2-2; 8 bases align to TRBD1. The germline V gene has CDR1 SGHRS and CDR2 YFSETQ. The CDR3 runs to 16 residues. V shed 0 bases, J shed 1 base, and the junction held 2 bases outside the gene matches. The CDR3 protein is CASSLGGTGNTGELFF. In DNA, the CDR3 is TGCGCCAGCAGCTTGGGAGGGACAGGGAACACCGGGGAGCTGTTTTTT.

The CDR3 region is CASTQREVGDTQHF. The DNA for the CDR3 is TGTGCCAGCACCCAGCGGGAGGTGGGAGATACGCAGCATTTT. This chain links TRBV6-5 with TRBJ2-3, with D hard to call. The J call is uncertain, as TRBJ1-5 better fits the DNA end. CDR3 length equals 14 residues. The germline V gene encodes CDR1 MNHEY and CDR2 SVGAGI.

This clone was recorded once. The rearrangement uses TRBV7-3 and TRBJ2-1; 9 bases agree with TRBD2. This CDR3 is 15 amino acids long. V dropped 2 bases and J dropped 7; count of bases not matched to a gene: 6. Germline-derived CDR1 and CDR2 are SGHTA and FQGTGA. CDR3 sequence reads: CASSLGSGRGNEQFF. CDR3 sequence (DNA): TGTGCCAGCAGCTTAGGTAGCGGGAGAGGAAATGAGCAGTTCTTC.

This clone was recorded a few times. The J gene is TRBJ2-5, the V gene TRBV5-1, with D possibly matching TRBD2 (6 bases). The length of the CDR3 is 14 residues. The germline V gene encodes CDR1 SGHRS and CDR2 YFSETQ. V lost 4 bases to trimming and J lost 4 bases, with 14 bases between them. The CDR3 spells CASSPVPGLETQYF. CDR3 in DNA: TGCGCCAGCAGCCCCGTCCCGGGACTAGAGACCCAGTACTTC.

The chain joins TRBV30 to TRBJ2-3; perhaps TRBD2 as D (5 bases). Germline-derived CDR1 and CDR2 are GTSNPN and SVGIG (reference sequence). Trimming pared 0 bases from V and 4 bases from J, leaving 14 bases between. This CDR3 contains 15 residues. The CDR3 is CAWSVLGRRADTQYF. The DNA of the CDR3 is TGTGCCTGGAGTGTACTAGGGCGTAGGGCAGATACGCAGTATTTT.

The chain combines TRBV28 with TRBJ1-3; weak D call: TRBD1 (6 bases). Trimming shortened V by 3 bases and J by 0 bases, and 12 bases separated the two germline ends. Germline V lookup: CDR1 MDHEN, CDR2 SYDVKM. CDR3 length equals 16 residues. The CDR3 loop is CASSFSRGFSGNTIYF. For the CDR3, the DNA is TGTGCCAGCAGTTTTTCGAGGGGGTTCTCTGGAAACACCATATATTTT.

This clone has a single count. V is TRBV7-3 and J is TRBJ2-1, with D tentatively TRBD1 (6 bases). CDR3 size: 17 residues. Germline V gene lookup returns CDR1 SGHTA and CDR2 FQGTGA. V lost 5 bases and J 0 bases, leaving 17 bases between the germline ends. The CDR3 region is CASSQRPGTPSYNEQFF. In DNA, the CDR3 is TGTGCCAGCAGCCAAAGGCCCGGGACACCCTCCTACAATGAGCAGTTCTTC.

The chain's CDR3 is CASSQVPQETQYF. The CDR3 DNA is TGCGCCAGCAGCCAAGTTCCTCAAGAGACCCAGTACTTC. This chain links TRBV4-1 with TRBJ2-5; D gene ambiguous. The CDR3 length is 13 residues. Looked up from germline, CDR1 is MGHRA and CDR2 is YSYEKL. Trimming removed 1 base at V and 2 bases at J, with 5 bases between.